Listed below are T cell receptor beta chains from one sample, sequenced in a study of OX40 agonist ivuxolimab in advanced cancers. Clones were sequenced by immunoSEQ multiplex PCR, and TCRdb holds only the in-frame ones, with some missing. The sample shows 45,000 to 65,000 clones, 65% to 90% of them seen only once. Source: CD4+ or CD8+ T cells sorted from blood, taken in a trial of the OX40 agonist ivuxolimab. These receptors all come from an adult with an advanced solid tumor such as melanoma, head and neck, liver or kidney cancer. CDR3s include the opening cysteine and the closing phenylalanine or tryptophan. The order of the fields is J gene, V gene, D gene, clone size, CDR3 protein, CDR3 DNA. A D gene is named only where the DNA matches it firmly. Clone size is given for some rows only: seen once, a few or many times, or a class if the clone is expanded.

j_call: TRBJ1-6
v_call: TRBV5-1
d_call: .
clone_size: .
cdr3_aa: CASSLESYNSPLHF
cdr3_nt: TGCGCCAGCAGCTTGGAGAGTTATAATTCACCCCTCCACTTT

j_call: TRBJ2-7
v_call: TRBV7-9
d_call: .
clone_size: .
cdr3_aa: CASSLEGLPDAYEQYF
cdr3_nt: TGTGCCAGCAGCTTAGAGGGACTCCCGGACGCGTACGAGCAGTACTTC

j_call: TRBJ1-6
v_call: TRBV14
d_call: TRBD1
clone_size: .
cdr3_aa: CASSLGTGAFYNSPLHF
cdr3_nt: TGTGCCAGCAGCCTAGGGACAGGGGCCTTCTATAATTCACCCCTCCACTTT

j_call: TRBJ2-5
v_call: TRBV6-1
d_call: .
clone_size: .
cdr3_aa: CASSEKGKGETQYF
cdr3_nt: TGTGCCAGCAGTGAAAAGGGTAAAGGAGAGACCCAGTACTTC

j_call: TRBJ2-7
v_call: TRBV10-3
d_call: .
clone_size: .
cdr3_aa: CAISESDSGAYEQYF
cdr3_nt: TGTGCCATCAGTGAGTCCGACAGCGGTGCCTACGAGCAGTACTTC

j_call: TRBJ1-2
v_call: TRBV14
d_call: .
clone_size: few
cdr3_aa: CASSQDGRYGYTF
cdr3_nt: TGTGCCAGCAGCCAAGATGGGCGGTATGGCTACACCTTC

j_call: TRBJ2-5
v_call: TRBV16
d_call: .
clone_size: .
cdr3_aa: CASPHGGRETQYF
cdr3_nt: TGTGCCAGCCCCCATGGGGGTCGGGAGACCCAGTACTTC

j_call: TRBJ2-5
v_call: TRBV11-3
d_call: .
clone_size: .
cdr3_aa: CASSTGPTKETQYF
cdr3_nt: TGTGCCAGCAGCACCGGCCCCACAAAAGAGACCCAGTACTTC

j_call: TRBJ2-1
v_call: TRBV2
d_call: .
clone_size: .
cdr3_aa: CASSESLARNEQFF
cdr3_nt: TGTGCCAGCAGTGAGAGCCTAGCGCGCAATGAGCAGTTCTTC

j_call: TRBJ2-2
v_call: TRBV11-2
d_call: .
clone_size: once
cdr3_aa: CASSLKPSNTGELFF
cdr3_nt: TGTGCCAGCAGCTTAAAACCCTCGAACACCGGGGAGCTGTTTTTT

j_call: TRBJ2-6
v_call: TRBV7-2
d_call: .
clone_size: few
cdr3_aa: CASSNQGALGANVLTF
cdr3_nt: TGTGCCAGCAGCAACCAGGGTGCCCTGGGAGCCAACGTCCTGACTTTC

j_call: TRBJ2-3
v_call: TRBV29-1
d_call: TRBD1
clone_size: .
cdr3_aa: CSLRGQGNTDTQYF
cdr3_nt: TGCAGCCTAAGGGGACAGGGAAACACAGATACGCAGTATTTT

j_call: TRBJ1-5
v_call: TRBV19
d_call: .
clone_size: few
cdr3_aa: CASSIRGSNQPQHF
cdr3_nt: TGTGCCAGTAGTATTCGGGGTAGCAATCAGCCCCAGCATTTT

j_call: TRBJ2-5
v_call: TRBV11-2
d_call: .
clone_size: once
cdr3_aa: CASSPLLAGLQETQYF
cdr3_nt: TGTGCCAGCAGCCCTCTCTTGGCAGGCCTCCAAGAGACCCAGTACTTC

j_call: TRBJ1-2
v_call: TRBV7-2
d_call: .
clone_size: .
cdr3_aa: CASSLALSRAGYGYTF
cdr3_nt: TGTGCCAGCAGCTTAGCCCTCTCTCGGGCAGGCTATGGCTACACCTTC

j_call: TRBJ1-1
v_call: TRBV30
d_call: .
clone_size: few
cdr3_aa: CAWRVRGLNTEAFF
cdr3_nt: TGTGCCTGGAGGGTTCGTGGCCTGAACACTGAAGCTTTCTTT

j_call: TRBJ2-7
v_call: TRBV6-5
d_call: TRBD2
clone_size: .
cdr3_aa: CASIRLAGGPYEQYF
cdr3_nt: TGTGCCAGCATCAGACTAGCGGGAGGCCCCTACGAGCAGTACTTC